These T cell receptor beta chains were read from a single sample in a study of T cells in Graves' hyperthyroidism and ophthalmopathy. TCRdb re-derived calls from the multiplex PCR reads in MiXCR, one entry per CDR3 protein. The sample consists of roughly 700,000 distinct CDR3 sequences, 15% to 20% of them appearing once. Specimen: blood. The receptors stem from a man between 50 and 59 years old with Graves' hyperthyroidism. Both conserved end residues are part of each CDR3. The D gene is left open where the match is weak. Size is omitted from some rows. Given values are once, few, many or a class for expanded clones.

abundance: .; len: 13; d_gene: .; j_gene: TRBJ2-7; v_gene: TRBV5-1; CDR3nt: TGCGCCAGCAGCTTGAGGGTAAGGGACGAGCAGTACTTC; CDR3aa: CASSLRVRDEQYF
abundance: few; len: 14; d_gene: .; j_gene: TRBJ2-4; v_gene: TRBV28; CDR3nt: TGTGCCGGCAGCGGGTCCGGAGGGGGAAACATTCAGTACTTC; CDR3aa: CAGSGSGGGNIQYF
abundance: .; len: 15; d_gene: .; j_gene: TRBJ2-1; v_gene: TRBV7-3; CDR3nt: TGTGCCAGCAGCCTTCAGGGGCCCTCCTACGATGAGCAGTTCTTC; CDR3aa: CASSLQGPSYDEQFF
abundance: many; len: 14; d_gene: TRBD1; j_gene: TRBJ1-1; v_gene: TRBV27; CDR3nt: TGTGCCAGCACTAGGACAGGGGGCGGCACTGAAGCTTTCTTT; CDR3aa: CASTRTGGGTEAFF
abundance: many; len: 15; d_gene: .; j_gene: TRBJ2-5; v_gene: TRBV6-5; CDR3nt: TGTGCCAGCAGTTACTCTGACCGGGTGTGGGAGACCCAGTACTTC; CDR3aa: CASSYSDRVWETQYF
abundance: many; len: 11; d_gene: .; j_gene: TRBJ2-7; v_gene: TRBV30; CDR3nt: TGTGCCTGGAGTACATACTACGAGCAGTACTTC; CDR3aa: CAWSTYYEQYF
abundance: many; len: 15; d_gene: .; j_gene: TRBJ1-1; v_gene: TRBV12-3/TRBV12-4; CDR3nt: TGTGCCAGCAGTGACGGAAACGGACGGCTCCATGAAGCTTTCTTT; CDR3aa: CASSDGNGRLHEAFF
abundance: many; len: 13; d_gene: .; j_gene: TRBJ2-1; v_gene: TRBV27; CDR3nt: TGTGCCAGCAGTTACGAGGGGAGGAATGAGCAGTTCTTC; CDR3aa: CASSYEGRNEQFF
abundance: few; len: 14; d_gene: .; j_gene: TRBJ1-3; v_gene: TRBV25-1; CDR3nt: TGTGCCAGCAGTTGGACGAGCTCTGGAAACACCATATATTTT; CDR3aa: CASSWTSSGNTIYF
abundance: few; len: 12; d_gene: TRBD2; j_gene: TRBJ2-3; v_gene: TRBV29-1; CDR3nt: TGCAGCGGGGAGGGGACCACAGATACGCAGTATTTT; CDR3aa: CSGEGTTDTQYF
abundance: few; len: 14; d_gene: .; j_gene: TRBJ2-1; v_gene: TRBV11-2; CDR3nt: TGTGCCAGCAGCGCCGCCCTGATTAGATATGAGCAGTTCTTC; CDR3aa: CASSAALIRYEQFF
abundance: .; len: 15; d_gene: .; j_gene: TRBJ2-1; v_gene: TRBV3-1; CDR3nt: TGTGCCAGCAGCCAAGATAGGGCTCATGCCGATGAGCAGTTCTTC; CDR3aa: CASSQDRAHADEQFF
abundance: few; len: 16; d_gene: TRBD2; j_gene: TRBJ2-1; v_gene: TRBV25-1; CDR3nt: TGTGCCAGCAGTCCTCTTGATAGCGGGTTCTACAATGAGCAGTTCTTC; CDR3aa: CASSPLDSGFYNEQFF
abundance: many; len: 17; d_gene: .; j_gene: TRBJ1-4; v_gene: TRBV11-2; CDR3nt: TGTGCCAGCAGCTTAGATAGCCCCCGGGGGCAATGGGAAAAACTGTTTTTT; CDR3aa: CASSLDSPRGQWEKLFF
abundance: .; len: 17; d_gene: TRBD2; j_gene: TRBJ2-7; v_gene: TRBV7-8; CDR3nt: TGTGCCAGCAGCTTAGGGGTAGGAGCGGGAGGATGGTACGAGCAGTACTTC; CDR3aa: CASSLGVGAGGWYEQYF
abundance: many; len: 17; d_gene: TRBD2; j_gene: TRBJ2-3; v_gene: TRBV12-3/TRBV12-4; CDR3nt: TGTGCCAGCAGTTTAGGGACTAGCGGGCTTAGCACAGATACGCAGTATTTT; CDR3aa: CASSLGTSGLSTDTQYF
abundance: many; len: 15; d_gene: TRBD2; j_gene: TRBJ2-1; v_gene: TRBV2; CDR3nt: TGTGCCAGCAGTGATCTAGCGGGAGTACATGGTGAGCAGTTCTTC; CDR3aa: CASSDLAGVHGEQFF
abundance: many; len: 13; d_gene: .; j_gene: TRBJ1-6; v_gene: TRBV28; CDR3nt: TGTGCCAGCAGTCTCCAGAGTGAGTCACCCCTCCACTTT; CDR3aa: CASSLQSESPLHF
abundance: few; len: 17; d_gene: TRBD2; j_gene: TRBJ2-1; v_gene: TRBV20-1; CDR3nt: TGCAGTGCTAGTGCACTAGCGGTAATCTTCTCCTACAATGAGCAGTTCTTC; CDR3aa: CSASALAVIFSYNEQFF
abundance: many; len: 13; d_gene: .; j_gene: TRBJ1-1; v_gene: TRBV29-1; CDR3nt: TGCAGCGTTGTTAGGGGATCCGGCACTGAAGCTTTCTTT; CDR3aa: CSVVRGSGTEAFF
abundance: many; len: 16; d_gene: TRBD2; j_gene: TRBJ2-5; v_gene: TRBV28; CDR3nt: TGTGCCAGCGGCATAGCGGGAGGGCCCCTCCAAGAGACCCAGTACTTC; CDR3aa: CASGIAGGPLQETQYF
abundance: many; len: 16; d_gene: TRBD1; j_gene: TRBJ2-1; v_gene: TRBV6-2/TRBV6-3; CDR3nt: TGTGCCAGCAGTACCCGGGACAGGGTCATTAACAATGAGCAGTTCTTC; CDR3aa: CASSTRDRVINNEQFF
abundance: .; len: 16; d_gene: TRBD2; j_gene: TRBJ2-1; v_gene: TRBV20-1; CDR3nt: TGCAGTGCTAGAATACTCGGCGGGAGGCCCTACAATGAGCAGTTCTTC; CDR3aa: CSARILGGRPYNEQFF
abundance: .; len: 12; d_gene: .; j_gene: TRBJ1-1; v_gene: TRBV29-1; CDR3nt: TGCAGCGTTGAAGCCCTCGAGAGTGAAGCTTTCTTT; CDR3aa: CSVEALESEAFF
abundance: many; len: 18; d_gene: .; j_gene: TRBJ2-1; v_gene: TRBV5-4; CDR3nt: TGTGCCAGCAGCTTGGCCCCAGAGTGGGCGGGACCGTACAATGAGCAGTTCTTC; CDR3aa: CASSLAPEWAGPYNEQFF
abundance: many; len: 14; d_gene: .; j_gene: TRBJ2-1; v_gene: TRBV6-2/TRBV6-3; CDR3nt: TGTGCCAGCAGTTACGTAGCAGGGTTAAATGAGCAGTTCTTC; CDR3aa: CASSYVAGLNEQFF
abundance: few; len: 13; d_gene: .; j_gene: TRBJ2-3; v_gene: TRBV20-1; CDR3nt: TGCAGTGCTAGGGGACACTCCACAGATACGCAGTATTTT; CDR3aa: CSARGHSTDTQYF
abundance: many; len: 13; d_gene: .; j_gene: TRBJ2-1; v_gene: TRBV7-9; CDR3nt: TGTGCCAGCAGCTTCGCGGAGGGCAATGAGCAGTTCTTC; CDR3aa: CASSFAEGNEQFF
abundance: many; len: 15; d_gene: TRBD2; j_gene: TRBJ2-1; v_gene: TRBV7-3; CDR3nt: TGTGCCAGCAGCTTGGGTGGCGGGAGTGTTGATGAGCAGTTCTTC; CDR3aa: CASSLGGGSVDEQFF
abundance: .; len: 15; d_gene: .; j_gene: TRBJ2-2; v_gene: TRBV13; CDR3nt: TGTGCCAGCAGCTTTACAGCGCTTGGCACCGGGGAGCTGTTTTTT; CDR3aa: CASSFTALGTGELFF
abundance: many; len: 14; d_gene: .; j_gene: TRBJ1-1; v_gene: TRBV6-2/TRBV6-3; CDR3nt: TGTGCCAGCAGTTTCGATCATTCTAGGGGGGAAGCTTTCTTT; CDR3aa: CASSFDHSRGEAFF
abundance: .; len: 12; d_gene: .; j_gene: TRBJ1-4; v_gene: TRBV30; CDR3nt: TGTGCCGAGGGGTTGGACAGTAAAAAACTGTTTTTT; CDR3aa: CAEGLDSKKLFF
abundance: .; len: 15; d_gene: TRBD1; j_gene: TRBJ1-4; v_gene: TRBV5-1; CDR3nt: TGCGCCAGCAGCTTGAGGACAGGGGGCGGTGAAAAACTGTTTTTT; CDR3aa: CASSLRTGGGEKLFF
abundance: many; len: 13; d_gene: .; j_gene: TRBJ2-5; v_gene: TRBV2; CDR3nt: TGTGCCAGATCCGGGACCTTTGAAGAGACCCAGTACTTC; CDR3aa: CARSGTFEETQYF
abundance: many; len: 15; d_gene: TRBD1; j_gene: TRBJ2-7; v_gene: TRBV12-3/TRBV12-4; CDR3nt: TGTGCCAGTACATTGGGACAGGGACTCTCCTACGAGCAGTACTTC; CDR3aa: CASTLGQGLSYEQYF
abundance: many; len: 16; d_gene: TRBD2; j_gene: TRBJ2-2; v_gene: TRBV2; CDR3nt: TGTGCCAGCAGGAGTAGCGACGGGAGGAGCGCCGGGGAGCTGTTTTTT; CDR3aa: CASRSSDGRSAGELFF
abundance: many; len: 13; d_gene: TRBD2; j_gene: TRBJ2-1; v_gene: TRBV27; CDR3nt: TGTGCCAGCAGCACCGGGACTAGCAATGAGCAGTTCTTC; CDR3aa: CASSTGTSNEQFF
abundance: .; len: 15; d_gene: TRBD1; j_gene: TRBJ1-6; v_gene: TRBV5-1; CDR3nt: TGCGCCAGCAGCTTACAGGGGCCAGGTGATTTACCCCTCCACTTT; CDR3aa: CASSLQGPGDLPLHF
abundance: many; len: 13; d_gene: .; j_gene: TRBJ2-1; v_gene: TRBV9; CDR3nt: TGTGCCAGCAGCGTAGCTGGGGGGACTGAGCAGTTCTTC; CDR3aa: CASSVAGGTEQFF
abundance: many; len: 15; d_gene: .; j_gene: TRBJ2-7; v_gene: TRBV12-3/TRBV12-4; CDR3nt: TGTGCCAGCAGCAGCACCGCGAAGGGGGGAGAGGAGCAGTACTTC; CDR3aa: CASSSTAKGGEEQYF
abundance: few; len: 15; d_gene: TRBD1; j_gene: TRBJ2-7; v_gene: TRBV6-6; CDR3nt: TGTGCCAGCAGTTACTCGAGACAGGGCTTCCACGAGCAGTACTTC; CDR3aa: CASSYSRQGFHEQYF
abundance: few; len: 13; d_gene: .; j_gene: TRBJ2-7; v_gene: TRBV6-1; CDR3nt: TGTGCCAGCAGAAGAAGGTCCGCCTACGAGCAGTACTTC; CDR3aa: CASRRRSAYEQYF
abundance: many; len: 13; d_gene: .; j_gene: TRBJ2-5; v_gene: TRBV18; CDR3nt: TGTGCCAGCTCACCCGGACTCAGTGAGACCCAGTACTTC; CDR3aa: CASSPGLSETQYF
abundance: .; len: 15; d_gene: TRBD1; j_gene: TRBJ1-2; v_gene: TRBV12-3/TRBV12-4; CDR3nt: TGTGCCAGCAGCGAGTTCCCGGAAGGGGGCGAAGGCTACACCTTC; CDR3aa: CASSEFPEGGEGYTF
abundance: many; len: 15; d_gene: TRBD2; j_gene: TRBJ2-3; v_gene: TRBV6-2/TRBV6-3; CDR3nt: TGTGCCAGCAGCTCCTCTCTAGCGGCCACAGATACGCAGTATTTT; CDR3aa: CASSSSLAATDTQYF
abundance: many; len: 12; d_gene: .; j_gene: TRBJ2-7; v_gene: TRBV10-3; CDR3nt: TGTGCCATCCAGGGCGAAAAGAGAGAGCAGTACTTC; CDR3aa: CAIQGEKREQYF
abundance: few; len: 15; d_gene: .; j_gene: TRBJ1-2; v_gene: TRBV6-5; CDR3nt: TGTGCCAGCAGTTACAACGGAGGGGGAAACTATGACTACACCTTC; CDR3aa: CASSYNGGGNYDYTF
abundance: many; len: 14; d_gene: .; j_gene: TRBJ2-3; v_gene: TRBV12-3/TRBV12-4; CDR3nt: TGTGCCAGCAGTTTAGAGAAGAGAACAGATACGCAGTATTTT; CDR3aa: CASSLEKRTDTQYF
abundance: many; len: 16; d_gene: TRBD1; j_gene: TRBJ1-1; v_gene: TRBV19; CDR3nt: TGTGCCAGTACCCCAGTGACAGGGAGTAGGAACACTGAAGCTTTCTTT; CDR3aa: CASTPVTGSRNTEAFF
abundance: few; len: 14; d_gene: TRBD1; j_gene: TRBJ2-3; v_gene: TRBV20-1; CDR3nt: TGCAGTGCTGGCAGACAGGGACGGTCAGATACGCAGTATTTT; CDR3aa: CSAGRQGRSDTQYF
abundance: .; len: 15; d_gene: .; j_gene: TRBJ2-1; v_gene: TRBV3-1; CDR3nt: TGTGCCAGCAGCCAAAAACCTAGCATAAACAATGAGCAGTTCTTC; CDR3aa: CASSQKPSINNEQFF